This T cell receptor beta chain was sequenced in a study of shared clonotypes between healthy human individuals. Overall study results and limits: Among the subsets, naive ones generally showed larger estimated richness than memory ones. Sampling used blood alone; tissue repertoires probably differ.

With regard to this clone: Its target is unknown. This same CDR3 is encoded by further DNA sequences in the sample.

The CDR3 spans 15 residues. Per germline, CDR1 SEHNR and CDR2 FQNEAQ (reference sequence). The junction had 3 bases not matched to a gene; V was cut back by 1 base and J by 4 bases. Sequencing used immunoSEQ multiplex PCR; TCRdb keeps in-frame clones, though not all of them. The sample has about 660,000 clones; over 65% are singletons. The source of this sequence is a woman in her twenties or thirties in good health. The rearrangement links TRBV7-9 to TRBJ2-3, with 9 nucleotides matching TRBD2. Sequencing was performed on memory CD4+ T cells sorted from blood. Subset: CD45RA-negative fraction. In DNA, the CDR3 is TGTGCCAGCAGCTTAGGATTAGCGGGAGCAGATACGCAGTATTTT. This codes for CASSLGLAGADTQYF.